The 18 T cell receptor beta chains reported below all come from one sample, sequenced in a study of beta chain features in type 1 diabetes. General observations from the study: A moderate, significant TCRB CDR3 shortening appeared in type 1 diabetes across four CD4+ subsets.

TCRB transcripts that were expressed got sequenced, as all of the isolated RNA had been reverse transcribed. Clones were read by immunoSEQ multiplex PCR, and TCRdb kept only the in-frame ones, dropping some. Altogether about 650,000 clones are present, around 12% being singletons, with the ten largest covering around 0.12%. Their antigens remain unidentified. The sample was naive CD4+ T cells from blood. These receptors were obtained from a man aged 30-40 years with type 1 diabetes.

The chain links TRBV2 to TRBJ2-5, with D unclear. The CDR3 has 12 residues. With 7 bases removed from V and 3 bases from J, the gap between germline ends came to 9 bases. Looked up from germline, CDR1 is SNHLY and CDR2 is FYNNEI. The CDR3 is CASTDLKETQYF. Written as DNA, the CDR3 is TGTGCCAGCACTGACCTGAAAGAGACCCAGTACTTC.

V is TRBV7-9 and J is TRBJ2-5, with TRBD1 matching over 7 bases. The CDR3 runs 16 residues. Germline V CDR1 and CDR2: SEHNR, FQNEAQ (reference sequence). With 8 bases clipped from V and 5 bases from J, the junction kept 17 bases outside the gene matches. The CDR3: CASGKGQLLNLETQYF. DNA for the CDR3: TGTGCCAGCGGAAAGGGACAGCTCCTGAATCTGGAGACCCAGTACTTC.

DNA for the CDR3: TGTGCCAGCAGCGCATTAGCGGGGGGGCCCTACAATGAGCAGTTCTTC. It specifies CASSALAGGPYNEQFF. The J gene is TRBJ2-1, the V gene TRBV5-4; the match to TRBD2 covers 11 bases. This CDR3 has 16 amino acids. Germline V CDR1 and CDR2: SGHNT, YYREEE (reference sequence). The trim removed 4 bases at V and 2 bases at J, leaving 5 bases unmatched. Looking up the rest from reference TRBV5-4 and TRBJ2-1 gives the full variable domain: ETGVTQSPTHLIKTRGQQVTLRCSSQSGHNTVSWYQQALGQGPQFIFQYYREEENGRGNFPPRFSGLQFPNYSSELNVNALELDDSALYLCASSALAGGPYNEQFFGPGTRLTVL.

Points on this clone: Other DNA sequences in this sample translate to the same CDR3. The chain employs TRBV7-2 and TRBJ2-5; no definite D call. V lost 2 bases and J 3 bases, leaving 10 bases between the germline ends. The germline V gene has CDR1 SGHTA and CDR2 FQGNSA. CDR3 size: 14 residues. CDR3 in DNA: TGTGCCAGCAGCTTAAGGCGGACGGAAGAGACCCAGTACTTC. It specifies CASSLRRTEETQYF. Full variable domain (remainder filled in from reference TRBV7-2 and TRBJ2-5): GAGVSQSPSNKVTEKGKDVELRCDPISGHTALYWYRQSLGQGLEFLIYFQGNSAPDKSGLPSDRFSAERTGGSVSTLTIQRTQQEDSAVYLCASSLRRTEETQYFGPGTRLLVL.

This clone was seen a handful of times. CDR3: CASSPTGRSYSGANVLTF. The DNA of the CDR3 is TGTGCCAGCAGCCCGACTGGACGTTCCTACTCTGGGGCCAACGTCCTGACTTTC. The V call is TRBV11-2, the J call TRBJ2-6; D gene uncertain. This CDR3 region has 18 residues. The germline V gene encodes CDR1 SGHAT and CDR2 FQNNGV. V was cut by 5 bases and J by 0 bases, with 17 bases left in between.

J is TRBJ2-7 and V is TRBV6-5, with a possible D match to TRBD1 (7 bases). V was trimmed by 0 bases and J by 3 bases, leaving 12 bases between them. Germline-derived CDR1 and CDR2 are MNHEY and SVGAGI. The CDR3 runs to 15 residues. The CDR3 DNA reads TGTGCCAGCAGTTACTCCGGCAGGGGGGTCTACGAGCAGTACTTC. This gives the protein CASSYSGRGVYEQYF.

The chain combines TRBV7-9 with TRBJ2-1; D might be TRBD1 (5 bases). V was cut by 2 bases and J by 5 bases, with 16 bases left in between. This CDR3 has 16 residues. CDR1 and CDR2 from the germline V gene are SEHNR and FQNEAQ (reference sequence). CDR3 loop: CASSLPQGSGNNEQFF. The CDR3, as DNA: TGTGCCAGCAGCTTACCCCAGGGCTCCGGAAACAATGAGCAGTTCTTC. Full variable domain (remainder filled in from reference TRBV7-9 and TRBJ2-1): DTGVSQNPRHKITKRGQNVTFRCDPISEHNRLYWYRQTLGQGPEFLTYFQNEAQLEKSRLLSDRFSAERPKGSFSTLEIQRTEQGDSAMYLCASSLPQGSGNNEQFFGPGTRLTVL.

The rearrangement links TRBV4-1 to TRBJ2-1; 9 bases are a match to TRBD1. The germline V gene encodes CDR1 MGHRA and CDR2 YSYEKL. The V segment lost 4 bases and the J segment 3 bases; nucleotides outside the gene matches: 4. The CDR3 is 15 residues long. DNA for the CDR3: TGCGCCAGCAGCCGGACAGGGGAGTTCTACAATGAGCAGTTCTTC. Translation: CASSRTGEFYNEQFF.

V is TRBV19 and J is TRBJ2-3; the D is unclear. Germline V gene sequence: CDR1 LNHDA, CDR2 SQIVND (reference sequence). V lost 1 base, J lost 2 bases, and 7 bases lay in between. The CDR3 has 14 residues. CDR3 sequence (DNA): TGTGCCAGTAGTATAGGACCGGACACAGATACGCAGTATTTT. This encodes CASSIGPDTDTQYF.

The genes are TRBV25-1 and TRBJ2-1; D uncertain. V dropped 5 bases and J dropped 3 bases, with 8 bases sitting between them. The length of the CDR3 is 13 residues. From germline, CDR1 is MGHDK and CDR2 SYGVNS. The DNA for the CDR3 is TGTGCCAGCAGTTTACAGAGCTACAATGAGCAGTTCTTC. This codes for CASSLQSYNEQFF.

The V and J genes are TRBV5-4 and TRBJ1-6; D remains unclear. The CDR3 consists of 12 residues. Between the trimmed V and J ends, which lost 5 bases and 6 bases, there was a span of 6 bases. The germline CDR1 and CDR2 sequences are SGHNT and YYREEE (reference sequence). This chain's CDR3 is CASSLINSPLHF. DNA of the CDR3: TGTGCCAGCAGTCTAATTAATTCACCCCTCCACTTT.

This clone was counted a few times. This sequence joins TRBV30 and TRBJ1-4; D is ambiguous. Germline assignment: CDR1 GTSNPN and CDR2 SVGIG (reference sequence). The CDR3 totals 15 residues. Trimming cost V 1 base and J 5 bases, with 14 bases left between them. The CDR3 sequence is CAWSGLPGFNEKLFF. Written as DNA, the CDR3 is TGTGCCTGGAGTGGACTCCCGGGCTTCAATGAAAAACTGTTTTTT.

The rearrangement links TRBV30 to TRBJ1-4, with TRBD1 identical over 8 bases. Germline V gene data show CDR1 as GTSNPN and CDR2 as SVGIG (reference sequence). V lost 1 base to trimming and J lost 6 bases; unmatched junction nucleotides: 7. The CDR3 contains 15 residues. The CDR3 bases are TGTGCCTGGAGTGACCACAGGGGGATGTATGAAAAACTGTTTTTT. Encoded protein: CAWSDHRGMYEKLFF.

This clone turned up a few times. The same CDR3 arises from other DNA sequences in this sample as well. The chain's CDR3 is CASSYSYTDTQYF. The CDR3 bases are TGTGCCAGCAGTTACTCGTACACAGATACGCAGTATTTT. The V and J genes are TRBV6-5 and TRBJ2-3, with D unclear. Trimming left V 0 bases short and J 2 bases short, with 3 bases between. This CDR3 region has 13 residues. CDR1 and CDR2 (germline): MNHEY, SVGAGI.

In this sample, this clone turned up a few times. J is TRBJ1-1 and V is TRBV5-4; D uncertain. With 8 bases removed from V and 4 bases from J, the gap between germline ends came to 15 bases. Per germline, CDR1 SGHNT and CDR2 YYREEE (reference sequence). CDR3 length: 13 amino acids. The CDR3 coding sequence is TGTGCCAGTCAAAAGAGGAGTACCACTGAAGCTTTCTTT. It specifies CASQKRSTTEAFF.

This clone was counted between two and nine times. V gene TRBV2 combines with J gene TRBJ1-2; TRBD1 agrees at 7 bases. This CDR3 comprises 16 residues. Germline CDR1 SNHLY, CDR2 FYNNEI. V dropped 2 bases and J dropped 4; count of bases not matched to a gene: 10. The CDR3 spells CASSETGQVVVYGYTF. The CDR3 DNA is TGTGCCAGCAGTGAAACAGGACAGGTTGTAGTCTATGGCTACACCTTC.

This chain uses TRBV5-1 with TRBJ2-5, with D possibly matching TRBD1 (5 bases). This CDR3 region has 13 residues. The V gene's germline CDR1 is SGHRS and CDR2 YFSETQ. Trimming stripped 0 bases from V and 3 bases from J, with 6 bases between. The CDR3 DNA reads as TGCGCCAGCAGCTTGGAGGGGAAAGAGACCCAGTACTTC. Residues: CASSLEGKETQYF.

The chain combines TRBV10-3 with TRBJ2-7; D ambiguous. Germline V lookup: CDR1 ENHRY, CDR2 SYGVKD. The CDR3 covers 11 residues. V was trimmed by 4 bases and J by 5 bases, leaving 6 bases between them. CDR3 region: CAISGGHEQYF. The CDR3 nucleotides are TGTGCCATCAGTGGAGGCCACGAGCAGTACTTC.